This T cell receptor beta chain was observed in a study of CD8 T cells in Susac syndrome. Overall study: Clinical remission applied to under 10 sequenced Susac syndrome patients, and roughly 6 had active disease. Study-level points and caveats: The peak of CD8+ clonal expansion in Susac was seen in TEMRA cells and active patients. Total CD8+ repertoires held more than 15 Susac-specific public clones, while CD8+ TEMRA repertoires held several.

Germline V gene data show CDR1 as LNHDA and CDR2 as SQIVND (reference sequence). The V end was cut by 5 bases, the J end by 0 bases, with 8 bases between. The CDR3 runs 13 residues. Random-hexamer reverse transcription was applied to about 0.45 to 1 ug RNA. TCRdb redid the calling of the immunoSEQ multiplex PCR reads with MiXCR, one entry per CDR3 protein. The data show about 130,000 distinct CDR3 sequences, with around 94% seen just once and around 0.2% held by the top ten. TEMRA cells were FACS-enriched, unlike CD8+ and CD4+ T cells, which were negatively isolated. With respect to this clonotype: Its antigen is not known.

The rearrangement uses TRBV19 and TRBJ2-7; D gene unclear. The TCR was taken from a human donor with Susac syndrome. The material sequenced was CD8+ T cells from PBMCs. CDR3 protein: CASSELSSYEQYF. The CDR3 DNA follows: TGTGCCAGTAGTGAACTAAGCTCCTACGAGCAGTACTTC.